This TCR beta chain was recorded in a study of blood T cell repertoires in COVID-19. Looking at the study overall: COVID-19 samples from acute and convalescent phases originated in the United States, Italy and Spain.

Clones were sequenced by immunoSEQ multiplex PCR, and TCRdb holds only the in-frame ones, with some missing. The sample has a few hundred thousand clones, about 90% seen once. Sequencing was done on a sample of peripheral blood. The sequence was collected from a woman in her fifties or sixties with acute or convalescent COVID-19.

The CDR3 sequence is CASSLAGSSGGALSDTQYF. The CDR3 DNA follows: TGTGCCAGCAGCTTAGCTGGTTCCAGCGGGGGGGCGTTATCAGATACGCAGTATTTT. The V gene is TRBV7-2, the J gene TRBJ2-3; 10 nucleotides agree with TRBD2. The trim removed 0 bases at V and 4 bases at J, leaving 13 bases unmatched. The CDR3 runs 19 residues. Germline V gives CDR1 SGHTA, CDR2 FQGNSA.